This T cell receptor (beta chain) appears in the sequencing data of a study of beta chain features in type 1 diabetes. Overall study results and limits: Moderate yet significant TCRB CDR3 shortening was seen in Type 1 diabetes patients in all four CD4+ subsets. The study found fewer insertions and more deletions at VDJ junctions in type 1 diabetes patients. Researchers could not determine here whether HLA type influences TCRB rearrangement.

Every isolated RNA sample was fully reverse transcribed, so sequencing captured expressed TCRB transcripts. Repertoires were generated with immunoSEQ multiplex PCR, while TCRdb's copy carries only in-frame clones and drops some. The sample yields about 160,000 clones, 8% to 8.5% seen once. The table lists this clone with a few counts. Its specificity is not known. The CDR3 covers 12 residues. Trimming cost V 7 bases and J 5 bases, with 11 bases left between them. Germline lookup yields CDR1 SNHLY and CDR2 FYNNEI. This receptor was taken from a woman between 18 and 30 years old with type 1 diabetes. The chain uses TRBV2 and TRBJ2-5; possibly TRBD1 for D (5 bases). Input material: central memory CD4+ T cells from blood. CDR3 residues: CASKTALETQYF. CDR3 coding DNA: TGTGCCAGCAAGACAGCCCTCGAGACCCAGTACTTC.